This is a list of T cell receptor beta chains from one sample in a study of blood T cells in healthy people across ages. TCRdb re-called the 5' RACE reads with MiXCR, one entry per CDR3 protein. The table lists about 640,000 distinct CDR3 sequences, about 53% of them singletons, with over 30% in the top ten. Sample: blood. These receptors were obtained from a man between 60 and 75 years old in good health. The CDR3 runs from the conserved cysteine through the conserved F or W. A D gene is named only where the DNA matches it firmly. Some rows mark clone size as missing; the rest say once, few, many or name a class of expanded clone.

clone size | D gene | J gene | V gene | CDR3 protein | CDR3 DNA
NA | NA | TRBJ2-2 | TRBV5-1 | CASSLGQENTGELFF | TGCGCCAGCAGCTTGGGACAGGAGAACACCGGGGAGCTGTTTTTT
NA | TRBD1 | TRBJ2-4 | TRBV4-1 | CASSQEGTGSNIQYF | TGCGCCAGCAGCCAAGAGGGGACAGGGTCGAACATTCAGTACTTC
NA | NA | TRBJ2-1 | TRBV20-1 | CSALGTYNEQFF | TGCAGTGCTTTAGGAACGTACAATGAGCAGTTCTTC
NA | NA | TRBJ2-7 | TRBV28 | CASSKTAYNEQYF | TGTGCCAGCAGTAAGACAGCTTACAATGAGCAGTACTTC
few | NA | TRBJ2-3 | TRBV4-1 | CASSQDLRPTDTQYF | TGCGCCAGCAGCCAAGATCTGAGGCCGACAGATACGCAGTATTTT
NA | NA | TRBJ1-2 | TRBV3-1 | CASSQDLRDYTF | TGTGCCAGCAGCCAAGACCTTAGGGACTACACCTTC
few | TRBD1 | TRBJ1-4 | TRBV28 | CASSPYRGVWLNEKLFF | TGTGCCAGCAGTCCTTACAGGGGCGTCTGGCTTAATGAAAAACTGTTTTTT
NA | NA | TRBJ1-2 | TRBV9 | CASSLYEYGYTF | TGTGCCAGCAGTTTATATGAGTATGGCTACACCTTC
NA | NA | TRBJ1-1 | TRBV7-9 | CASSLPNTEVFF | TGTGCCAGCAGCTTGCCGAACACTGAAGTTTTCTTT
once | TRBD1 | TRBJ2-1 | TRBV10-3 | CAIRQLDRAYNEQFF | TGTGCCATACGACAGTTGGACAGGGCCTACAATGAGCAGTTCTTC